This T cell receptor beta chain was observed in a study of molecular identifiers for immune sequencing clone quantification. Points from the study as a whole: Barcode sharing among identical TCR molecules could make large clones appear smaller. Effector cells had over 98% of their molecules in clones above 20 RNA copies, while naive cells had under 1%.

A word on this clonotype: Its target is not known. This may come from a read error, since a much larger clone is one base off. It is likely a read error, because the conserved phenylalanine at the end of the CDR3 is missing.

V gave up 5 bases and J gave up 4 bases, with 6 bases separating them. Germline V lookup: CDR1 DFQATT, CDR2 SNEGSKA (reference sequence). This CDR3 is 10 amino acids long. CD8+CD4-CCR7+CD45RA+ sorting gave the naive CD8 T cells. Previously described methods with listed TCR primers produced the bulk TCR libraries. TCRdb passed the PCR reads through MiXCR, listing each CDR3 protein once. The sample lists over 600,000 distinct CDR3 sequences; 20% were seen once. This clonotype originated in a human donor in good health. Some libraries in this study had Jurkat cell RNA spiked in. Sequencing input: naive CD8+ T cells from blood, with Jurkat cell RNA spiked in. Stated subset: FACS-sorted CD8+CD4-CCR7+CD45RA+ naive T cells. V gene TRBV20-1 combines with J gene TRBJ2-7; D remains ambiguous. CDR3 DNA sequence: TGCAGTGCTCAGACGTACGAGCAGTACTCC. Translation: CSAQTYEQYS.